This TCR beta chain emerged from a study of cytomegalovirus exposure and HLA in healthy donors. Germline lookup yields CDR1 SGHRS and CDR2 YFSETQ. The CDR3 totals 14 residues. 13 Jbeta primers and 60 Vbeta primers were used for the PCR. TCRdb's table, derived via immunoSEQ multiplex PCR, lists solely in-frame clones and lacks some. The sample has some 190,000 clones; around 81% are singletons. This TCR derives from a man younger than 30 in good health and CMV-seronegative. This chain links TRBV5-1 with TRBJ2-5; 7 bases are a match to TRBD1. The better agreement between TRBJ2-7 and the DNA end casts doubt on the J call. Specimen: PBMCs. The CDR3 here is CASSTDRDSYEQYF. CDR3 sequence (DNA): TGCGCCAGCAGCACTGACAGGGACTCCTACGAGCAGTACTTC.